This is a list of T cell receptor beta chains from one sample in a study of T cells in localized non-small cell lung cancer. This table comes from immunoSEQ multiplex PCR, and its TCRdb copy is limited to in-frame clones, with some not included. The table lists tens of thousands of clones, 87% of them singletons, with approximately 15% in the top ten. The sample consisted of peripheral blood, taken before any cancer treatment. These TCRs come from a man between 40 and 75 years old with stage I squamous cell lung carcinoma. CDR3s include the opening cysteine and the closing phenylalanine or tryptophan. Each record gives: V gene, D gene, J gene, clone size, CDR3 DNA, CDR3 protein. A D gene is named only where the DNA matches it firmly. Size tells how often a clone was seen (once, few, many) or the class of an expanded clone, and some rows leave it out.

>TRBV18|TRBD1|TRBJ1-6|once
TGTGCCAGCTCAGGGGACAGGGGTTCACCCCTCCACTTT
CASSGDRGSPLHF
>TRBV2|.|TRBJ2-1|.
TGTGCCAGCCAGGGGGGGGGCAATGAGCAGTTCTTC
CASQGGGNEQFF
>TRBV2|TRBD1|TRBJ1-1|.
TGTGCCAGCAGTGGGCAGGGGGTCACTGAAGCTTTCTTT
CASSGQGVTEAFF
>TRBV6-5|TRBD1|TRBJ1-2|.
TGTGCCAGCAGTCGGGGACAGGGGGACTATGGCTACACCTTC
CASSRGQGDYGYTF
>TRBV28|.|TRBJ1-2|.
TGTGCCAGCAGTCAAATACAGGGAGGAAGATATGGCTACACCTTC
CASSQIQGGRYGYTF
>TRBV10-3|.|TRBJ1-2|.
TGTGCCATCAGTCGTTTACAGGGAAGAGAGTCTGGCTACACCTTC
CAISRLQGRESGYTF
>TRBV20-1|.|TRBJ2-7|once
TGCAGTGCTGGGCCAGGGGCCGAGCAGTACTTC
CSAGPGAEQYF
>TRBV2|TRBD1|TRBJ1-6|few
TGTGCCAGCAGTCGGGACAGTAATTCACCCCTCCACTTT
CASSRDSNSPLHF
>TRBV6-1|.|TRBJ1-5|.
TGTGCCAGCAGTGATAGGGGTCAGCGTTTACTACCCCAGCATTTT
CASSDRGQRLLPQHF
>TRBV14|TRBD1|TRBJ1-2|.
TGTGCCAGCAGCGAAGGACAGGGTCACACCTATGGCTACACCTTC
CASSEGQGHTYGYTF
>TRBV19|.|TRBJ1-5|.
TGTGCCAGTACCCCGATCTATACACGGGTTTTAAACGTGGCCGCCCAGCATTTT
CASTPIYTRVLNVAAQHF
>TRBV28|.|TRBJ1-2|.
TGTGCCAGCAGTTTGGCAGCTTATGGCTACACCTTC
CASSLAAYGYTF
>TRBV6-1|.|TRBJ2-7|.
TGTGCCAGCAGCGCGAGAAGGACGTCGGCCTACGAGCAGTACTTC
CASSARRTSAYEQYF
>TRBV5-1|TRBD1|TRBJ1-2|.
TGCGCCAGCAGCGGGGACAGGAGTTCCTATGGCTACACCTTC
CASSGDRSSYGYTF
>TRBV4-1|.|TRBJ2-7|.
TGCGCCAGCAGCCTCGGCGATTCTTCCTACGAGCAGTACTTC
CASSLGDSSYEQYF
>TRBV5-4|.|TRBJ2-5|.
TGTGCCAGCAGCTTGGATAGTGTCATGGAGACCCAGTACTTC
CASSLDSVMETQYF
>TRBV5-4|.|TRBJ1-1|.
TGTGCCAGCAGCTTACCTCGGCGGGAAGCTTTCTTT
CASSLPRREAFF
>TRBV10-3|TRBD1|TRBJ1-5|.
TGTGCCATCAGGGAAGGGGACAGTTCTAATAGCAATCAGCCCCAGCATTTT
CAIREGDSSNSNQPQHF
>TRBV19|.|TRBJ1-2|.
TGTGCCAGTAGTAGGGCGCAGGGCGATGGCTACACCTTC
CASSRAQGDGYTF
>TRBV7-9|.|TRBJ1-5|.
TGTGCCAGCAGCTTAGATGGCAGTAGCAATCAGCCCCAGCATTTT
CASSLDGSSNQPQHF
>TRBV2|.|TRBJ2-7|.
TGTGCCAGCAGTGATCAGGGACGTGGTTACGAGCAGTACTTC
CASSDQGRGYEQYF
>TRBV5-1|TRBD1|TRBJ1-4|.
TGCGCCAGCAGCTTGAATCCGGACAGGGCAAATGAAAAACTGTTTTTT
CASSLNPDRANEKLFF